The rows below give T cell receptor beta chains drawn from one sample of a study of OX40 agonist ivuxolimab in advanced cancers. Produced via immunoSEQ multiplex PCR; TCRdb's table is partial and in-frame only. The top ten clones hold 1.1% of a sample with roughly 48,000 clones, approximately 88% of them seen once. The specimen comprised CD4+ or CD8+ T cells sorted from blood, sampled in a trial of the OX40 agonist ivuxolimab. All receptors derive from an adult with an advanced solid tumor such as melanoma, head and neck, liver or kidney cancer. The CDR3 runs from the conserved cysteine through the conserved F or W. A D gene is named only where the DNA matches it firmly. Clone size appears in some rows only: once, few, many, or a class for an expanded clone.

clone_size	v_call	j_call	d_call	cdr3_aa	cdr3_nt
.	TRBV7-9	TRBJ2-1	.	CASSFGISYNEQFF	TGTGCCAGCAGCTTCGGGATTTCCTACAATGAGCAGTTCTTC
.	TRBV28	TRBJ1-4	.	CASTRTGFEKLFF	TGTGCCAGCACCAGAACAGGGTTTGAAAAACTGTTTTTT
few	TRBV18	TRBJ1-1	.	CASSPQTTAEAFF	TGTGCCAGCTCACCACAAACGACAGCTGAAGCTTTCTTT
.	TRBV5-6	TRBJ1-6	.	CASSTWGSNNSPLHF	TGTGCCAGCAGCACGTGGGGCAGTAATAATTCACCCCTCCACTTT
few	TRBV7-3	TRBJ2-5	.	CASSPSRGEKTQYF	TGTGCCAGCAGCCCGAGTCGTGGAGAGAAGACCCAGTACTTC
.	TRBV7-2	TRBJ2-1	TRBD2	CASSFTGTSIYNEQFF	TGTGCCAGCAGCTTCACCGGGACTAGCATCTACAATGAGCAGTTCTTC
.	TRBV28	TRBJ1-5	.	CASSFYLGQPQHF	TGTGCCAGCAGTTTCTATCTGGGTCAGCCCCAGCATTTT
.	TRBV5-4	TRBJ2-5	TRBD2	CASSQASGQTQYF	TGTGCCAGCAGCCAAGCTAGCGGCCAGACCCAGTACTTC
once	TRBV4-3	TRBJ2-2	TRBD2	CASSRGLAGGGNTGELFF	TGCGCCAGCAGCCGAGGACTAGCGGGTGGCGGGAACACCGGGGAGCTGTTTTTT
.	TRBV9	TRBJ2-7	.	CASSVGTGPIEQYF	TGTGCCAGCAGCGTTGGGACTGGGCCCATCGAGCAGTACTTC
.	TRBV2	TRBJ2-3	.	CASSDWDAGPDTQYF	TGTGCCAGCAGTGATTGGGACGCGGGCCCAGATACGCAGTATTTT
.	TRBV2	TRBJ1-2	.	CASSVSGEGYTF	TGTGCCAGCAGTGTGTCAGGCGAGGGCTACACCTTC
once	TRBV7-3	TRBJ2-1	TRBD2	CASSLRLAAYNEQFF	TGTGCCAGCAGCTTAAGACTAGCGGCCTACAATGAGCAGTTCTTC
.	TRBV9	TRBJ2-3	.	CASSVENYPDTQYF	TGTGCCAGCAGCGTAGAGAACTACCCAGATACGCAGTATTTT
.	TRBV23-1	TRBJ1-6	.	CASSQSAGALYNSPLHF	TGCGCCAGCAGTCAATCGGCAGGCGCCTTATATAATTCACCCCTCCACTTT
.	TRBV7-3	TRBJ2-2	TRBD1	CASSRDRVNTGELFF	TGTGCCAGCAGCCGGGACAGGGTGAACACCGGGGAGCTGTTTTTT
.	TRBV6-4	TRBJ2-3	.	CASSELGGDTQYF	TGTGCCAGCAGTGAATTAGGGGGGGATACGCAGTATTTT
.	TRBV9	TRBJ1-5	.	CATGARKQPQHF	TGTGCCACCGGGGCTCGTAAACAGCCCCAGCATTTT
.	TRBV5-1	TRBJ2-1	TRBD2	CASMLGLADNEQFF	TGCGCCAGCATGCTGGGACTAGCGGACAATGAGCAGTTCTTC
.	TRBV4-2	TRBJ2-7	TRBD2	CASSPGTSGTYEQYF	TGTGCCAGCAGCCCAGGGACTAGCGGGACATACGAGCAGTACTTC
.	TRBV4-3	TRBJ2-1	.	CASSQETGTETYNEQFF	TGCGCCAGCAGCCAAGAGACCGGGACGGAGACCTACAATGAGCAGTTCTTC
.	TRBV28	TRBJ2-5	TRBD2	CASVAGGAEETQYF	TGTGCCAGCGTAGCGGGAGGAGCGGAAGAGACCCAGTACTTC
.	TRBV29-1	TRBJ1-1	TRBD1	CSVQGVVTFF	TGCAGCGTTCAGGGGGTAGTAACTTTCTTT
.	TRBV6-6	TRBJ1-2	.	CASSDSYGYTF	TGTGCCAGCAGTGACAGCTATGGCTACACCTTC
.	TRBV2	TRBJ2-7	.	CASSERGTPYEQYF	TGTGCCAGCAGTGAACGGGGTACCCCCTACGAGCAGTACTTC
.	TRBV19	TRBJ2-1	.	CASSNQAVDEQFF	TGTGCCAGTAGTAACCAGGCCGTGGATGAGCAGTTCTTC
.	TRBV7-9	TRBJ2-2	TRBD2	CASSPIQTSGTGELFF	TGTGCCAGCAGCCCAATCCAGACTAGCGGGACCGGGGAGCTGTTTTTT
.	TRBV7-2	TRBJ2-4	TRBD1	CASSSLDRAEIQYF	TGTGCCAGCAGCTCCCTGGACAGGGCGGAGATTCAGTACTTC
.	TRBV4-1	TRBJ2-5	.	CASSQGPAVQETQYF	TGCGCCAGCAGCCAAGGGCCGGCGGTCCAAGAGACCCAGTACTTC
.	TRBV7-9	TRBJ1-1	.	CASSIEGNTEAFF	TGTGCCAGCAGTATAGAAGGGAACACTGAAGCTTTCTTT
.	TRBV5-5	TRBJ2-1	TRBD2	CASAPRKTGGNEQFF	TGTGCCAGCGCACCTCGCAAAACGGGGGGCAATGAGCAGTTCTTC
.	TRBV6-5	TRBJ2-4	.	CTSSSGTAKNIQYF	TGTACCAGCAGCTCAGGGACGGCGAAAAACATTCAGTACTTC
.	TRBV5-1	TRBJ2-2	.	CASSFGGSANTGELFF	TGCGCCAGCAGCTTCGGAGGGTCCGCCAACACCGGGGAGCTGTTTTTT
.	TRBV11-1	TRBJ1-2	.	CASSERVFSGYTF	TGTGCCAGCAGCGAACGGGTTTTCTCTGGCTACACCTTC
.	TRBV27	TRBJ1-5	.	CASSLLSSNQPQHF	TGTGCCAGCAGTTTATTGAGTTCCAATCAGCCCCAGCATTTT